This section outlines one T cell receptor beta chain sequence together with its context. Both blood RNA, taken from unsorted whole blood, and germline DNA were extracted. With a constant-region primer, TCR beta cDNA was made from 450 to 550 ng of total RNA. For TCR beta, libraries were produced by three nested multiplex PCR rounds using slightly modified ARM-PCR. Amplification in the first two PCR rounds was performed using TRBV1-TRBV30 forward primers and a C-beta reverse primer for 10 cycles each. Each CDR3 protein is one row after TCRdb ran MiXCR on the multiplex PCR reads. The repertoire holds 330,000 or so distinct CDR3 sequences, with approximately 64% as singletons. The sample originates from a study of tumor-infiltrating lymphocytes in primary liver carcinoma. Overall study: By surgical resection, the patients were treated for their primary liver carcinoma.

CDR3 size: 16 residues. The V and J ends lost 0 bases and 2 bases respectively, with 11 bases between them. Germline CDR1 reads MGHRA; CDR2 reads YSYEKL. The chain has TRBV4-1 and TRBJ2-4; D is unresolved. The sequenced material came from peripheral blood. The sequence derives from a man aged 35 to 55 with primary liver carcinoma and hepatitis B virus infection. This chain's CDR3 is CASSQDSTSPKNIQYF. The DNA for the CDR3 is TGCGCCAGCAGCCAAGATTCGACATCGCCCAAAAACATTCAGTACTTC.